The 27 T cell receptor beta chains below all came from one sample that was sequenced in a study of cytomegalovirus exposure and HLA in healthy donors. Researchers ran the PCR with 60 Vbeta and 13 Jbeta primers. This table comes from immunoSEQ multiplex PCR, and its TCRdb copy is limited to in-frame clones, with some not included. The data contain about 230,000 clones, about 89% of them singletons. The sample comprised PBMCs. The receptors originated from a woman aged 18-29 years in good health and CMV-seronegative.

This chain connects TRBV7-9 to TRBJ2-5; tentatively, D is TRBD1 (5 bases). CDR1 is SEHNR and CDR2 is FQNEAQ in the germline V gene (reference sequence). The CDR3 length is 15 residues. V dropped 5 bases and J dropped 1 base, with 14 bases sitting between them. The CDR3 DNA reads TGTGCCAGCAGCCAGGCTTGGGGCAGCCAAGAGACCCAGTACTTC. It translates to CASSQAWGSQETQYF.

The V and J genes are TRBV7-2 and TRBJ1-1, with D perhaps matching TRBD1 (5 bases). Germline V gives CDR1 SGHTA, CDR2 FQGNSA. The CDR3 spans 13 residues. Trimming removed 5 bases at V and 8 bases at J, with 15 bases between. Written as DNA, the CDR3 is TGTGCCAGCAGCCTCCCAGCAGGGCGGGAAGCTTTCTTT. Its protein is CASSLPAGREAFF.

This clone was seen only once. V is TRBV7-6 and J is TRBJ1-3; weak D call: TRBD1 (6 bases). Deletions cut 1 base from V and 4 bases from J, with 8 bases between. In germline, CDR1 is SGHVS, CDR2 FNYEAQ. The CDR3 covers 14 residues. CDR3 sequence (DNA): TGTGCCAGCAGCTTAGGGGGGCCAGGAAACACCATATATTTT. This sequence encodes CASSLGGPGNTIYF.

This chain's CDR3 is CAGRERISSYNSPLHF. CDR3 nucleotides: TGTGCCGGCCGGGAGAGGATTAGCTCCTATAATTCACCCCTCCACTTT. V usage is TRBV30 and J usage is TRBJ1-6; D is unresolved. Germline values: CDR1 GTSNPN, CDR2 SVGIG (reference sequence). Trimming pared 8 bases from V and 0 bases from J, leaving 17 bases between. The CDR3 spans 16 residues.

CDR3 sequence: CASSPGTGATNEKLFF. The CDR3 DNA sequence: TGTGCCAGCAGTCCCGGGACAGGGGCGACTAATGAAAAACTGTTTTTT. This chain joins TRBV25-1 and TRBJ1-4, with TRBD1 identical over 10 bases. V dropped 5 bases and J dropped 2; count of bases not matched to a gene: 5. This CDR3 comprises 16 residues. Germline CDR1 and CDR2: MGHDK and SYGVNS. The full variable domain, rest sourced from reference TRBV25-1 and TRBJ1-4, is EADIYQTPRYLVIGTGKKITLECSQTMGHDKMYWYQQDPGMELHLIHYSYGVNSTEKGDLSSESTVSRIRTEHFPLTLESARPSHTSQYLCASSPGTGATNEKLFFGSGTQLSVL.

The chain is built from TRBV6-1 and TRBJ2-2; 8 bases are a match to TRBD1. The CDR3 is 17 amino acids. Germline V gene lookup returns CDR1 MNHNS and CDR2 SASEGT. J gave up 4 bases and V 6 bases, and 13 bases lay outside the gene matches. The CDR3 here is CASRETGTGRGTGELFF. CDR3 nucleotides: TGTGCCAGCAGAGAAACGGGGACAGGCCGGGGCACCGGGGAGCTGTTTTTT.

In DNA form, the CDR3 reads TGTGCCAGCAGCGCCCTGGGGAGTAGCCGCGTTACTGGAAACACCATATATTTT. Translated, it gives CASSALGSSRVTGNTIYF. V gene TRBV9 combines with J gene TRBJ1-3, with D uncertain. CDR3 length equals 18 residues. Germline CDR1 SGDLS, CDR2 YYNGEE. Between the trimmed V and J ends, which lost 3 bases and 2 bases, there was a span of 21 bases.

The J gene is TRBJ2-5, the V gene TRBV11-3; 8 bases agree with TRBD2. Trimming cost V 3 bases and J 4 bases; bases outside gene matches: 4. CDR3 length: 14 amino acids. The germline V gene encodes CDR1 SGHNT and CDR2 YENEEA. The chain's CDR3 is CASSFGLAGETQYF. The CDR3 nucleotides are TGTGCCAGCAGCTTCGGACTAGCAGGAGAGACCCAGTACTTC. Full variable domain (remainder filled in from reference TRBV11-3 and TRBJ2-5): EAGVVQSPRYKIIEKKQPVAFWCNPISGHNTLYWYLQNLGQGPELLIRYENEEAVDDSQLPKDRFSAERLKGVDSTLKIQPAELGDSAVYLCASSFGLAGETQYFGPGTRLLVL.

The V call is TRBV10-2, the J call TRBJ1-6, with D hard to call. The length of the CDR3 is 14 residues. CDR1 and CDR2 (germline): WSHSY, SAAADI. V gave up 4 bases and J gave up 0 bases, with 4 bases separating them. The CDR3 loop is CASSGSSYNSPLHF. The CDR3 bases are TGCGCCAGCAGTGGGAGCTCCTATAATTCACCCCTCCACTTT.

In its sample, this clone was seen once. V gene TRBV4-3 combines with J gene TRBJ2-3, with D possibly TRBD1 on 6 matching bases. CDR3 size: 14 residues. Germline CDR1 LGHNA, CDR2 YSLEER. Trimming took 3 bases from V and 4 from J, leaving 11 bases between them. The CDR3 loop is CASSHQGRPDTQYF. In nucleotides, the CDR3 is TGCGCCAGCAGCCACCAGGGGCGGCCAGATACGCAGTATTTT.

The chain uses TRBV27 and TRBJ1-6, with 8 bases fitting TRBD1. CDR1 MNHEY and CDR2 SMNVEV come from the germline V gene (reference sequence). There are 17 residues in the CDR3. V shed 6 bases, J shed 1 base, and the junction held 8 bases outside the gene matches. DNA for the CDR3: TGTGCCAGCAGGAATCTACAGGGGGTATCCTATAATTCACCCCTCCACTTT. Translated: CASRNLQGVSYNSPLHF.

The rearrangement uses TRBV11-2 and TRBJ2-7, with D possibly TRBD2 on 6 matching bases. V gave up 5 bases and J gave up 6 bases, with 17 bases separating them. CDR1 is SGHAT and CDR2 is FQNNGV in the germline V gene. The CDR3 extends over 14 amino acids. The CDR3 nucleotides read TGTGCCAGCAGCCCCTTCCCCCAGGGAGGCGAGCAGTACTTC. Translated, it gives CASSPFPQGGEQYF.

The chain combines TRBV2 with TRBJ1-2; 10 bases map to TRBD1. The CDR3 length is 13 residues. Germline CDR1 and CDR2: SNHLY and FYNNEI. Trimming at V came to 7 bases and at J to 7 bases, leaving 6 bases not matched to a gene. The CDR3 region is CASTDRGRIGYTF. The CDR3 coding sequence is TGTGCCAGCACAGACAGGGGGCGGATTGGCTACACCTTC.

V and J are TRBV2 and TRBJ1-5; 7 bases are a match to TRBD1. The germline V gene has CDR1 SNHLY and CDR2 FYNNEI. Germline trimming cut 6 bases from V and 7 bases from J; bases unmatched to any gene: 9. The CDR3 length is 14 residues. DNA of the CDR3: TGTGCCAGCAGAGCCGACAGGGCGGGACAGCCCCAGCATTTT. Translated, it gives CASRADRAGQPQHF.

V gene TRBV9 combines with J gene TRBJ2-1, with 14 bases matching TRBD2. CDR3 length equals 18 residues. The germline V gene has CDR1 SGDLS and CDR2 YYNGEE. V trimming: 7 bases; J trimming: 0 bases; junction bases outside the gene matches: 9. The CDR3, as DNA: TGTGCCAGCGAGTCTGGGACTAGCGGGAGATACTCCTACAATGAGCAGTTCTTC. Translation gives CASESGTSGRYSYNEQFF.

The table lists this clone with a few counts. V and J are TRBV27 and TRBJ2-7; TRBD2 matches 13 bases. The length of the CDR3 is 14 residues. V lost 5 bases, J lost 6 bases, and 4 bases stayed unmatched. The germline V gene encodes CDR1 MNHEY and CDR2 SMNVEV (reference sequence). CDR3 nucleotide sequence: TGTGCCAGCAGTACAGGACTAGCGGGAGTCGAGCAGTACTTC. As protein: CASSTGLAGVEQYF.

The gene calls are TRBV5-1 and TRBJ2-7; 14 bases line up with TRBD2. Germline CDR1 SGHRS, CDR2 YFSETQ. The J segment lost 2 bases and the V segment lost 4 bases, leaving 11 bases of the junction unmatched. This CDR3 is 18 amino acids long. The DNA for the CDR3 is TGCGCCAGCAGCGGTGGGACTAGCGGGAGTCTTCCTCCCTACGAGCAGTACTTC. Amino acid sequence: CASSGGTSGSLPPYEQYF.

J is TRBJ2-7 and V is TRBV4-3, with D maybe TRBD1 (6 bases). CDR3 size: 15 residues. Looked up from germline, CDR1 is LGHNA and CDR2 is YSLEER. The V gene lost 6 bases and the J gene lost 7 bases, with 22 bases spanning the gap. The CDR3 reads CASRQHVRGVGEQYF. The CDR3 DNA reads TGCGCCAGCAGACAACACGTCAGGGGAGTGGGAGAGCAGTACTTC.

The chain is built from TRBV10-2 and TRBJ2-7, with D perhaps matching TRBD1 (6 bases). The V gene's germline CDR1 is WSHSY and CDR2 SAAADI. Trimming took 2 bases from V and 12 from J, leaving 17 bases between them. There are 13 residues in the CDR3. The CDR3 region is CASSEVGGSFRYF. The CDR3 coding sequence is TGCGCCAGCAGTGAGGTTGGGGGCAGCTTTAGGTACTTC.

The gene calls are TRBV5-8 and TRBJ1-2; no definite D call. This CDR3 region has 12 residues. From germline, CDR1 is SGHTS and CDR2 YDEGEE. V was trimmed by 4 bases and J by 8 bases, leaving 12 bases between them. Here the CDR3 DNA reads TGTGCCAGCAGCGGGAGGACCGGAGGCTACACCTTC. Translating it yields CASSGRTGGYTF. Drawing the rest from reference TRBV5-8 and TRBJ1-2, the complete variable domain is EAGVTQSPTHLIKTRGQQATLRCSPISGHTSVYWYQQALGLGLQFLLWYDEGEERNRGNFPPRFSGRQFPNYSSELNVNALELEDSALYLCASSGRTGGYTFGSGTRLTVV.

The chain has TRBV23-1 and TRBJ2-7, with 8 bases fitting TRBD1. TRBV23-1 carries the ORF label, with uncertain function. The CDR3 runs to 20 residues. V was clipped by 4 bases and J by 0 bases; unmatched bases: 20. The CDR3: CASSRAPRDRTTIYSYEQYF. Here the CDR3 DNA reads TGCGCCAGCAGTCGCGCCCCCCGGGACAGGACTACAATATACTCCTACGAGCAGTACTTC.

This chain joins TRBV10-2 and TRBJ1-5, with 8 bases lining up with TRBD1. CDR1 is WSHSY, CDR2 SAAADI, per germline. With V trimmed by 8 bases and J by 3 bases, 6 bases remained unmatched. The CDR3 is 14 amino acids. The CDR3 here is CASLGTGPNQPQHF. The CDR3 bases are TGCGCCAGCCTCGGGACAGGCCCCAATCAGCCCCAGCATTTT.

This chain connects TRBV5-6 to TRBJ2-7, with a tentative D call TRBD2 (5 bases). The germline V gene has CDR1 SGHDT and CDR2 YYEEEE. The CDR3 has 14 residues. Deletions cut 0 bases from V and 1 base from J, with 8 bases between. The CDR3 reads CASSLGSGSYEQYF. CDR3 DNA: TGTGCCAGCAGCTTGGGGTCGGGGTCCTACGAGCAGTACTTC.

This chain uses TRBV15 with TRBJ2-3, with TRBD2 as a possible D gene (6 bases). The CDR3 extends over 17 amino acids. The V and J ends lost 1 base and 2 bases respectively, with 16 bases between them. Germline-derived CDR1 and CDR2 are LNHNV and YYDKDF (reference sequence). Written as DNA, the CDR3 is TGTGCCACCAGCAGAGTCTTCTCGGGACTCCTCACAGATACGCAGTATTTT. Its translation is CATSRVFSGLLTDTQYF. The full variable domain, completed using reference TRBV15 and TRBJ2-3, is DAMVIQNPRYQVTQFGKPVTLSCSQTLNHNVMYWYQQKSSQAPKLLFHYYDKDFNNEADTPDNFQSRRPNTSFCFLDIRSPGLGDTAMYLCATSRVFSGLLTDTQYFGPGTRLTVL.

In nucleotides, the CDR3 is TGCGCCAGCAGCCAGGACAGGGGTTTGTACATTCAGTACTTC. Its protein product is CASSQDRGLYIQYF. The chain has TRBV4-1 and TRBJ2-4; 9 nucleotides align to TRBD1. The CDR3 has 14 amino acids. Germline CDR1 reads MGHRA; CDR2 reads YSYEKL. V was pared by 3 bases and J by 8 bases, with 5 bases of the junction left unmatched.

Concerning this clone: The same CDR3 arises from other DNA sequences in this sample as well. The rearrangement links TRBV29-1 to TRBJ1-1; 9 bases agree with TRBD1. J lost 1 base, V lost 6 bases, and 3 bases had no gene match. CDR1 and CDR2 from the germline V gene are SQVTM and ANQGSEA. CDR3 length equals 13 residues. The CDR3 DNA reads as TGCAGCGTAGCGGGACAGGGGAACACTGAAGCTTTCTTT. The encoded protein is CSVAGQGNTEAFF.

The chain links TRBV5-4 to TRBJ1-2, with 9 bases that match TRBD1. V lost 5 bases and J lost 6; bases outside the gene matches: 8. This CDR3 contains 14 residues. CDR1 and CDR2 (germline): SGHNT, YYREEE (reference sequence). CDR3 DNA sequence: TGTGCCAGCAGAGCCGGGACAGGGATCCATGGCTACACCTTC. This codes for CASRAGTGIHGYTF. Looking up the rest from reference TRBV5-4 and TRBJ1-2 gives the full variable domain: ETGVTQSPTHLIKTRGQQVTLRCSSQSGHNTVSWYQQALGQGPQFIFQYYREEENGRGNFPPRFSGLQFPNYSSELNVNALELDDSALYLCASRAGTGIHGYTFGSGTRLTVV.